The 30 T cell receptor beta chains given below trace back to one sample, sequenced in a study of blood T cell repertoires in COVID-19. The table came from immunoSEQ multiplex PCR; TCRdb's copy has only in-frame clones and leaves some out. There are some 130,000 clones in the sample; approximately 89% occur only once, and 10% to 13% lies in the top ten. Sequences were obtained from peripheral blood. The receptor source for this set is a man aged 50 to 60 with acute or convalescent COVID-19.

V gene TRBV28 combines with J gene TRBJ1-1, with D unresolved. V was pared by 0 bases and J by 0 bases, with 17 bases between. The CDR3 contains 18 residues. Germline assignment: CDR1 MDHEN and CDR2 SYDVKM. As DNA, the CDR3 is TGTGCCAGCAGTTTATGGGTGGGAGCCGTACTCATGAACACTGAAGCTTTCTTT. It codes for CASSLWVGAVLMNTEAFF. Supplemented by reference TRBV28 and TRBJ1-1, the full variable domain reads DVKVTQSSRYLVKRTGEKVFLECVQDMDHENMFWYRQDPGLGLRLIYFSYDVKMKEKGDIPEGYSVSREKKERFSLILESASTNQTSMYLCASSLWVGAVLMNTEAFFGQGTRLTVV.

This clone was seen a few times. V usage is TRBV30 and J usage is TRBJ2-1; 13 nucleotides agree with TRBD2. After removal of 4 bases from V and 4 bases from J, the junction contained 13 bases not matched to a gene. The CDR3 sequence is 18 residues long. CDR1 and CDR2 (germline): GTSNPN, SVGIG (reference sequence). The CDR3 nucleotides read TGTGCCTGGACTCTACGGCCACTAGCGGGGGGGCCTTACAATGAGCAGTTCTTC. Protein product: CAWTLRPLAGGPYNEQFF. The full variable domain, its missing parts supplied by reference TRBV30 and TRBJ2-1, is SQTIHQWPATLVQPVGSPLSLECTVEGTSNPNLYWYRQAAGRGLQLLFYSVGIGQISSEVPQNLSASRPQDRQFILSSKKLLLSDSGFYLCAWTLRPLAGGPYNEQFFGPGTRLTVL.

The rearrangement links TRBV9 to TRBJ1-2; the D is unclear. Germline V gives CDR1 SGDLS, CDR2 YYNGEE. CDR3 size: 15 residues. The V gene lost 2 bases and the J gene lost 1 base, with 12 bases spanning the gap. CDR3 region: CASSVGRAGNYGYTF. The CDR3 DNA follows: TGTGCCAGCAGCGTGGGCCGGGCGGGTAACTATGGCTACACCTTC.

This clone has just one count. The chain links TRBV19 to TRBJ2-7; D gene unclear. This CDR3 has 13 amino acids. The V and J ends lost 0 bases and 3 bases respectively, with 6 bases between them. Germline V gene sequence: CDR1 LNHDA, CDR2 SQIVND (reference sequence). The CDR3 nucleotides read TGTGCCAGTAGTATAGAGTTCTACTACGAGCAGTACTTC. Translated, it gives CASSIEFYYEQYF.

This clone was detected only once. The V gene is TRBV6-6, the J gene TRBJ1-4; D is undetermined. This CDR3 region has 15 residues. V dropped 6 bases and J dropped 4 bases, with 15 bases sitting between them. Germline lookup yields CDR1 MNHNY and CDR2 SVGAGI (reference sequence). The DNA for the CDR3 is TGTGCCAGCAGCCCGGCGTGGGCCGGTAATGAAAAACTGTTTTTT. Protein: CASSPAWAGNEKLFF.

The genes are TRBV30 and TRBJ2-1; the match to TRBD2 covers 12 bases. Germline loops: CDR1 GTSNPN, CDR2 SVGIG (reference sequence). The CDR3 is 20 residues long. With 0 bases clipped from V and 7 bases from J, the junction kept 19 bases outside the gene matches. The chain's CDR3 is CAWSVGVIGLAGGCRNEQFF. CDR3 in DNA: TGTGCCTGGAGTGTAGGTGTAATCGGGCTAGCGGGAGGGTGTAGGAATGAGCAGTTCTTC.

This clone was seen once. The genes are TRBV11-2 and TRBJ1-6; D unclear. The CDR3 has 15 amino acids. CDR1 and CDR2 from the germline V gene are SGHAT and FQNNGV. Trimming removed 5 bases from V and 0 bases from J, with 8 bases in between. CDR3 in DNA: TGTGCCAGCAGCCCTGGGAGCTCCTATAATTCACCCCTCCACTTT. This encodes CASSPGSSYNSPLHF.

This sequence joins TRBV3-1 (or the pseudogene TRBV3-2) and TRBJ1-2; possible D gene TRBD1, 6 bases. CDR1 LGHDT and CDR2 YNNKEL come from the germline V gene (reference sequence). The CDR3 contains 14 residues. V was cut by 4 bases and J by 2 bases, with 11 bases left in between. CDR3 in DNA: TGTGCCAGCAGCCCTCAAGGACAGAACTATGGCTACACCTTC. This encodes CASSPQGQNYGYTF.

This sequence joins TRBV20-1 and TRBJ1-5; D uncertain. From germline, CDR1 is DFQATT and CDR2 SNEGSKA (reference sequence). Trimming stripped 4 bases from V and 3 bases from J, with 10 bases between. The CDR3 extends over 13 amino acids. As DNA, the CDR3 is TGCAGTGCTAATGATCTCCCCAATCAGCCCCAGCATTTT. Its protein product is CSANDLPNQPQHF.

The CDR3 DNA sequence: TGCGCCAGCAGCTTGGCTGGGACTCCTTTTAACAATGAGCAGTTCTTC. Translation: CASSLAGTPFNNEQFF. The rearrangement joins TRBV5-1 to TRBJ2-1; possibly TRBD2 for D (6 bases). V was pared by 0 bases and J by 5 bases, with 15 bases between. Germline values: CDR1 SGHRS, CDR2 YFSETQ. The CDR3 has 16 residues.

The chain joins TRBV14 to TRBJ2-1, with 7 bases aligning to TRBD1. Germline trimming cut 4 bases from V and 3 bases from J; bases unmatched to any gene: 9. The germline V gene encodes CDR1 SGHDN and CDR2 FVKESK. The CDR3 consists of 16 residues. The CDR3 region is CASSPFTGQSYNEQFF. The CDR3 DNA follows: TGTGCCAGCAGCCCTTTCACGGGACAGAGCTACAATGAGCAGTTCTTC.

The J gene is TRBJ1-1, the V gene TRBV7-2; possibly TRBD1 for D (5 bases). The V end was cut by 4 bases, the J end by 5 bases, with 11 bases between. From germline, CDR1 is SGHTA and CDR2 FQGNSA. This CDR3 comprises 13 residues. CDR3 region: CASSSHQGTEAFF. CDR3 coding DNA: TGTGCCAGCAGCTCACATCAGGGAACTGAAGCTTTCTTT.

The gene calls are TRBV5-4 and TRBJ2-2; a weak D match, TRBD2 (5 bases). This CDR3 region has 13 residues. Germline V gives CDR1 SGHNT, CDR2 YYREEE (reference sequence). Trimming left V 4 bases short and J 7 bases short, with 11 bases between. The CDR3 DNA reads TGTGCCAGCAGCGCAACCGGGATCGGGGAGCTGTTTTTT. Translating gives CASSATGIGELFF.

J is TRBJ1-1 and V is TRBV28; no clear D. V lost 5 bases and J 1 base, leaving 17 bases between the germline ends. There are 16 residues in the CDR3. Germline V gene data show CDR1 as MDHEN and CDR2 as SYDVKM. CDR3 in DNA: TGTGCCAGCAGTCCCCCCCGGAGGGAACCGAACACTGAAGCTTTCTTT. Its translation: CASSPPRREPNTEAFF.

The chain carries TRBV10-1 and TRBJ2-1; the D gene is possibly TRBD1 (6 bases). Trimming took 10 bases from V and 13 from J, leaving 20 bases between them. Germline values: CDR1 WNHNN, CDR2 SYGVQD (reference sequence). This CDR3 spans 12 amino acids. CDR3 residues: CAIARDTRTQFF. The CDR3, as DNA: TGCGCCATCGCCCGGGACACCCGAACCCAGTTCTTC.

V usage is TRBV6-6 and J usage is TRBJ1-1; 7 bases map to TRBD1. The CDR3 runs to 14 residues. The germline V gene has CDR1 MNHNY and CDR2 SVGAGI (reference sequence). V was pared by 8 bases and J by 2 bases, with 8 bases of the junction left unmatched. The CDR3: CASLPTGVNTEAFF. The CDR3 DNA is TGTGCCAGCTTGCCTACAGGGGTAAACACTGAAGCTTTCTTT.

This clone was recorded once. The gene calls are TRBV3-1 (or the pseudogene TRBV3-2) and TRBJ1-1; the D is unclear. CDR1 and CDR2 (germline): LGHDT, YNNKEL (reference sequence). Trimming removed 3 bases at V and 1 base at J, with 6 bases between. The CDR3 is made up of 13 amino acids. CDR3 nucleotide sequence: TGTGCCAGCAGCCATCGGGAGAACACTGAAGCTTTCTTT. Translation: CASSHRENTEAFF.

This clone was detected a few times. The J gene is TRBJ1-2, the V gene TRBV2; TRBD1 matches 10 bases. With V trimmed by 0 bases and J by 7 bases, 8 bases remained unmatched. Germline V gene sequence: CDR1 SNHLY, CDR2 FYNNEI. The CDR3 has 16 residues. CDR3 loop: CASSEAPRDRGTGYTF. Written as DNA, the CDR3 is TGTGCCAGCAGTGAAGCGCCCCGGGACAGGGGAACTGGCTACACCTTC.

The gene calls are TRBV5-1 and TRBJ1-5; unclear D gene. Germline V gives CDR1 SGHRS, CDR2 YFSETQ. V shed 1 base and J shed 0 bases, with 8 bases lying between them. The CDR3 loop spans 15 amino acids. The CDR3: CASSLSASSNQPQHF. Here the CDR3 DNA reads TGCGCCAGCAGCTTGTCAGCTAGTAGCAATCAGCCCCAGCATTTT.

The CDR3 spells CASSWDRGHGYTF. In nucleotides, the CDR3 is TGTGCCAGCAGCTGGGACAGGGGACATGGCTACACCTTC. The chain combines TRBV5-4 with TRBJ1-2, with 10 bases that match TRBD1. The length of the CDR3 is 13 residues. Trimming at V came to 3 bases and at J to 6 bases, leaving 2 bases not matched to a gene. Per the germline V gene, CDR1 is SGHNT and CDR2 is YYREEE (reference sequence).

The chain has TRBV3-1 (or the pseudogene TRBV3-2) and TRBJ1-2; 7 nucleotides agree with TRBD1. Trimming removed 2 bases from V and 0 bases from J; junction bases left unmatched: 6. Germline V CDR1 and CDR2: LGHDT, YNNKEL (reference sequence). There are 16 residues in the CDR3. DNA of the CDR3: TGTGCCAGCAGCCAACTATGGACAGGTTCTAACTATGGCTACACCTTC. Amino acid sequence: CASSQLWTGSNYGYTF.

This clone was detected only a few times. The J gene is TRBJ1-2, the V gene TRBV5-6; TRBD1 matches 8 bases. Losses at the gene ends were 3 bases for V and 4 bases for J; bases not matched to a gene: 11. This CDR3 comprises 16 residues. Germline-derived CDR1 and CDR2 are SGHDT and YYEEEE. The CDR3 nucleotides read TGTGCCAGCAGCTACTGGGGACAGGCCGACCTCTATGGCTACACCTTC. It yields the protein CASSYWGQADLYGYTF.

The chain couples TRBV6-4 to TRBJ2-1, with D maybe TRBD2 (6 bases). V was pared by 5 bases and J by 0 bases, with 14 bases between. This CDR3 contains 16 residues. CDR1 and CDR2 from the germline V gene are MRHNA and SNTAGT. CDR3 in DNA: TGTGCCAGCAGTATGGAGGGGTACAGCTCCTACAATGAGCAGTTCTTC. Amino acid sequence: CASSMEGYSSYNEQFF.

Only a few counts were recorded for this clone. The chain combines TRBV3-1 (or the pseudogene TRBV3-2) with TRBJ1-3, with 7 bases aligning to TRBD1. Germline V gene lookup returns CDR1 LGHDT and CDR2 YNNKEL (reference sequence). Trimming took 4 bases from V and 6 from J; bases not matched to a gene: 9. The CDR3 is made up of 15 amino acids. The CDR3 here is CASSPSDRAQNTIYF. The CDR3 DNA is TGTGCCAGCAGCCCATCAGACAGGGCCCAAAACACCATATATTTT.

The V call is TRBV30, the J call TRBJ2-1, with 7 bases identical to TRBD2. The CDR3 is 14 amino acids. Germline-derived CDR1 and CDR2 are GTSNPN and SVGIG (reference sequence). J was trimmed by 4 bases and V by 3 bases; bases with no gene match: 6. The CDR3 spells CAWRGTSAYNEQFF. Here the CDR3 DNA reads TGTGCCTGGAGGGGTACTAGCGCGTACAATGAGCAGTTCTTC.

The rearrangement joins TRBV7-3 to TRBJ1-1; possibly TRBD1 for D (6 bases). Germline V gene data show CDR1 as SGHTA and CDR2 as FQGTGA. The V end lost 5 bases, the J end lost 1 base, and 14 bases lay between the germline ends. The CDR3 is 15 residues long. The DNA for the CDR3 is TGTGCCAGCAGCCCCACCGGGACAACGAACACTGAAGCTTTCTTT. The encoded protein is CASSPTGTTNTEAFF.

V is TRBV28 and J is TRBJ2-5, with D possibly matching TRBD2 (5 bases). This CDR3 is 13 amino acids long. The V and J ends lost 7 bases and 3 bases respectively, with 12 bases between them. Germline-derived CDR1 and CDR2 are MDHEN and SYDVKM. The chain's CDR3 is CASNYGKKETQYF. The CDR3 region has the DNA TGTGCCAGCAACTACGGGAAGAAAGAGACCCAGTACTTC.

The chain couples TRBV6-4 to TRBJ1-5; D may be TRBD1 (5 bases). V dropped 3 bases and J dropped 9 bases, with 15 bases sitting between them. Germline V gene data show CDR1 as MRHNA and CDR2 as SNTAGT. CDR3 length: 14 residues. The DNA of the CDR3 is TGTGCCAGCAGTGAGAGAAGGGACTTGGGGCCCCAGCATTTT. It yields the protein CASSERRDLGPQHF.

The chain recombines TRBV19 with TRBJ2-2; possible D gene TRBD1, 6 bases. This CDR3 region has 14 residues. The germline CDR1 and CDR2 sequences are LNHDA and SQIVND (reference sequence). V was cut by 4 bases and J by 5 bases, with 11 bases left in between. CDR3 in amino acids: CASSNLGGTGELFF. CDR3 coding DNA: TGTGCCAGTAGTAACTTAGGGGGAACCGGGGAGCTGTTTTTT.

V is TRBV15 and J is TRBJ1-5, with D uncertain. V dropped 9 bases and J dropped 6 bases, with 12 bases sitting between them. The CDR3 consists of 12 residues. The V gene's germline CDR1 is LNHNV and CDR2 YYDKDF (reference sequence). DNA for the CDR3: TGTGCCACGGGGAGTATCGGTCAGCCCCAGCATTTT. This sequence encodes CATGSIGQPQHF.